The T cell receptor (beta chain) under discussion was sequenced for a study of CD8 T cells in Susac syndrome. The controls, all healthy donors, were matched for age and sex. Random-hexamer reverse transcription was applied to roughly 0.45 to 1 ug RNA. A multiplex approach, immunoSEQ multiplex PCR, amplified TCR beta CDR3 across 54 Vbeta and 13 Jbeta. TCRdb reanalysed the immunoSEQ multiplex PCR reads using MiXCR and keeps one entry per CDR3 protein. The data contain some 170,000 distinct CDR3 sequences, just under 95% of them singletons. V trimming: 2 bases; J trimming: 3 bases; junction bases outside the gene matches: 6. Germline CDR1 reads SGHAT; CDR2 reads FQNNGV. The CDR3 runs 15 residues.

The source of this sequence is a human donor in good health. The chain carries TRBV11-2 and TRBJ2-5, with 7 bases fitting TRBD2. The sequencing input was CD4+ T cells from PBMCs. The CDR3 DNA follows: TGTGCCAGCAGCTTAAACGGGGGAGGGGAAGAGACCCAGTACTTC. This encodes CASSLNGGGEETQYF.